The subject of this entry is one T cell receptor (beta chain). The CDR3 is 16 amino acids. Germline V gene sequence: CDR1 LNHNV, CDR2 YYDKDF (reference sequence). V lost 0 bases and J 8 bases, leaving 16 bases between the germline ends. The sample originates from a study of blood T cell repertoires in COVID-19. Study at large: Sources were T cells, B-cell-depleted T cells, or PBMCs; the material itself was cDNA or gDNA.

Produced via immunoSEQ multiplex PCR; TCRdb's table is partial and in-frame only. The sample carries hundreds of thousands of clones, approximately 78% recorded once. Sequencing was performed on PBMCs or T cells enriched from blood (not recorded which). This clonotype originated in a man aged 40-49 years who had been exposed to COVID-19. V and J are TRBV15 and TRBJ1-4, with D perhaps TRBD1 (5 bases). The CDR3 loop reads CATSRDLTGLEEKLFF. DNA of the CDR3: TGTGCCACCAGCAGAGACTTAACAGGTTTAGAAGAAAAACTGTTTTTT.